Sequencing of this T cell receptor (beta chain) was carried out in a study of cytomegalovirus exposure and HLA in healthy donors. Background on the study: Sequencing of around 200 million T cells in an earlier analysis found around 110 million unique TCR beta sequences. HLA-typed donors were the source of some 80 million unique TCRs, which an early data release held.

The PCR was carried out with 60 Vbeta primers and 13 Jbeta primers. Data came from immunoSEQ multiplex PCR; TCRdb stores just in-frame clones and leaves some out. The sample contains 120,000 or so clones, around 85% of which appear only once. Concerning this clone itself: The antigen is undetermined.

Study-level findings and limits: Follow-up analysis found HLA locus-dependent TCR association rates, highest for DRB1 and lowest for HLA-C. Previous analysis showed most TCR beta V segments were productive about 90% or about 30% of the time.

The sample was PBMCs. The sequence was collected from a man aged 25-40 years in good health and CMV-seropositive.

The CDR3 is CASSPLWVAGGAVETQYF. In DNA form, the CDR3 reads TGTGCCAGCAGTCCGCTATGGGTAGCGGGGGGGGCGGTGGAGACCCAGTACTTC. J is TRBJ2-5 and V is TRBV27; 11 bases are a match to TRBD2. After removal of 5 bases from V and 5 bases from J, the junction contained 16 bases not matched to a gene. CDR1 and CDR2 from the germline V gene are MNHEY and SMNVEV (reference sequence). CDR3 length equals 18 residues.